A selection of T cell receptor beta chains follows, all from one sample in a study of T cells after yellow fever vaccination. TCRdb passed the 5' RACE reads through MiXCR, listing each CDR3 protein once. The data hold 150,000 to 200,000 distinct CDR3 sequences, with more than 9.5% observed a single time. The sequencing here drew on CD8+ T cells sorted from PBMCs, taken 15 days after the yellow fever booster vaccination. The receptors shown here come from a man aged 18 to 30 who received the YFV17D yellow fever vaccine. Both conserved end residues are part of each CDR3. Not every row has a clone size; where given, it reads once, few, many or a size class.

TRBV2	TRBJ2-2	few	CASSDRPNTGELFF
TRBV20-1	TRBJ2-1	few	CSARVHGGGLASWEQFF
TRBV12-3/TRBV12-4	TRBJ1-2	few	CASSFPFAF
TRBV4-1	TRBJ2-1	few	CASSQETSSHEQFF
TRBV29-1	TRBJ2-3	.	CSVPDSSDTQYF
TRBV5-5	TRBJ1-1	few	CASSILNLNTEAFF
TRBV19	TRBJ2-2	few	CASSIANTGELFF
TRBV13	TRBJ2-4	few	CASSGEAKNIQYF
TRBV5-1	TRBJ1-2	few	CASTSGTLPSHYTF
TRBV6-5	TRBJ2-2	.	CASSSPYQGAGELFF
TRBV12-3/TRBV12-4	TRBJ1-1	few	CASSLTGVGTEAFF
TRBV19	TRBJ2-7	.	CASSIQGSSYEQYF
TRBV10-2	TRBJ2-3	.	CASSDASGGEDTQYF
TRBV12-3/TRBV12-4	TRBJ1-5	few	CASSPGQGIPQYQPQHF
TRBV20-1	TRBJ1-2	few	CSASQGYTF
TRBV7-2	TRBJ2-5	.	CASSLVAGRGTQYF
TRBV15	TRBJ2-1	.	CATSPRAPLAGGINEQFF
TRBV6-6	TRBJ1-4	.	CASRGDREKLFF
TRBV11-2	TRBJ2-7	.	CASSLAGALYEQYF
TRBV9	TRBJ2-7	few	CASSVAGQGYEQYF
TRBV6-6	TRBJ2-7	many	CASSLTGTYEQYF
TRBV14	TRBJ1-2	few	CASSQVGEGDGYTF
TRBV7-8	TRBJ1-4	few	CASSYPRQGTNEKLFF
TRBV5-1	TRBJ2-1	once	CASSLQSSYNEQFF
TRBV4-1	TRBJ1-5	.	CASSQDGDSKTNQPQHF
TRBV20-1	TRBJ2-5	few	CSARDRGKETQYF
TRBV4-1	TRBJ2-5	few	CASSQGGGTQETQYF
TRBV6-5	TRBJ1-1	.	CASSGDTEAFF
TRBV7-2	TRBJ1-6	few	CASSSGVLGAGSPLHF
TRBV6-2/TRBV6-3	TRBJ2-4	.	CATIALAKNIQYF
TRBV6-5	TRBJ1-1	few	CASSRSTGGFMNTEAFF
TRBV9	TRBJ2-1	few	CASTLSGGHNEQFF
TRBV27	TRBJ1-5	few	CASSLSAGAYQPQHF
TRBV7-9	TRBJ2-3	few	CASSFNRQRSSTDTQYF
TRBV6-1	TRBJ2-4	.	CASSEGPPGGFSNIQYF
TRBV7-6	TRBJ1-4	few	CASSPDKGHEKLFF
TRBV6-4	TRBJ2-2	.	CASSEVRGGQAGELFF
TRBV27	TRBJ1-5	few	CASSLASGPAGPQHF
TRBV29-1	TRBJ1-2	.	CSVRKGDDYGYTF
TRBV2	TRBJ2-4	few	CASSENIQYF
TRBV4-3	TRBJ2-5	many	CASSPYDASGLETQYF
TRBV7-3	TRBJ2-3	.	CASSLDSRLAGVRTQYF
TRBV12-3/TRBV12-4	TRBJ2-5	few	CASSLDRGPETQYF
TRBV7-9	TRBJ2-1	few	CASSLRSGLYNEQFF
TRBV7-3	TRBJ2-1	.	CASSSGTGVYNEQFF
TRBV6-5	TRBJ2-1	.	CASSYTRDNEQFF
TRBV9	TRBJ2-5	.	CASSVVPGGIETQYF
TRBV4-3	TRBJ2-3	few	CASSQEGGPDTQYF
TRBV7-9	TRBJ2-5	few	CASSFIPPEETQYF
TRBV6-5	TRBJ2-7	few	CASSYGPLGYEQYF
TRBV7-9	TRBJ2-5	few	CASSLLAGDQETQYF
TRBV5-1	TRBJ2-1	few	CASKKEVFTYNEQFF
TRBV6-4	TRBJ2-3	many	CASSEGRSTDTQYF